The sequence of this T cell receptor (beta chain) was determined in a study of persistence of HIV-infected CD4 T cells. For the study at large: The sample holds CD4+ T cells responsive to CMV or HIV-1 Gag.

This clone was found once. Its antigen remains unknown. The stimulus was lysate of CMV-infected fibroblasts, roughly 10 ug/mL. CD40L/CD69 double-negative CD45RO-high memory CD4+ T cells were collected. Stimulated PBMCs had first been depleted of CD8+ T cells. Germline CDR1 SQVTM, CDR2 ANQGSEA. The CDR3 totals 13 residues. V lost 6 bases and J lost 5; bases outside the gene matches: 7. The libraries were made with immunoSEQ version 4 in survey mode. Assay used: immunoSEQ multiplex PCR; TCRdb lists only in-frame clones, some missing. The table records tens of thousands of clones, 82% of them present only once.

This receptor was taken from an adult woman with HIV who was CMV-seropositive. V gene TRBV29-1 combines with J gene TRBJ1-2; TRBD1 matches 9 bases. The source material was CD4+ T cells sorted from PBMCs after approximately 19-hour stimulation, sampled from a patient who received antiretroviral therapy. The DNA for the CDR3 is TGCAGCGTCCCCCGGGACAGGGAGTATGGCTACACCTTC. Translated: CSVPRDREYGYTF.